Shown below are 31 T cell receptor beta chains from a single sample sequenced in a study of blood T cell repertoires in COVID-19. Measured with immunoSEQ multiplex PCR; TCRdb has only the in-frame clones, and not every one. The table lists roughly 200,000 clones, approximately 83% of them singletons. The sequenced sample was peripheral blood. Receptors were obtained from a human donor in a cohort sampled during active COVID-19.

J is TRBJ2-5 and V is TRBV29-1; 10 bases fit TRBD1. Germline CDR1 is SQVTM and CDR2 is ANQGSEA. After removal of 6 bases from V and 5 bases from J, the junction contained 9 bases not matched to a gene. This CDR3 spans 14 amino acids. The CDR3 here is CSVPGQGSLETQYF. In DNA form, the CDR3 reads TGCAGCGTCCCGGGACAGGGGAGTCTGGAGACCCAGTACTTC.

The chain is built from TRBV7-2 and TRBJ1-1; D is possibly TRBD1 (6 bases). The ends were cut back, 7 bases at V and 0 bases at J, with 18 bases in the middle. This CDR3 contains 16 residues. Germline V gives CDR1 SGHTA, CDR2 FQGNSA. In nucleotides, the CDR3 is TGTGCCAGCACCCCCTGGTCAGGGGCTATGAACACTGAAGCTTTCTTT. Protein product: CASTPWSGAMNTEAFF.

As regards this clone: Other DNA sequences from this sample encode an identical CDR3 as well. The J gene is TRBJ1-2, the V gene TRBV6-5; the match to TRBD1 covers 10 bases. CDR1 is MNHEY, CDR2 SVGAGI, per germline. CDR3 length equals 15 residues. With V trimmed by 2 bases and J by 5 bases, 5 bases remained unmatched. The CDR3 sequence is CASSYRDRGGYGYTF. The CDR3, as DNA: TGTGCCAGCAGTTACCGGGACAGGGGCGGATATGGCTACACCTTC.

The V and J genes are TRBV6-5 and TRBJ2-5, with D unclear. Germline V gene sequence: CDR1 MNHEY, CDR2 SVGAGI. V lost 0 bases to trimming and J lost 5 bases, with 10 bases between them. The CDR3 covers 14 residues. The CDR3 sequence: CASSYSNQAETQYF. In nucleotides, the CDR3 is TGTGCCAGCAGTTACTCGAACCAAGCCGAGACCCAGTACTTC.

The chain couples TRBV6-5 to TRBJ1-2; possibly TRBD1 for D (6 bases). The CDR3 runs to 16 residues. Looked up from germline, CDR1 is MNHEY and CDR2 is SVGAGI. Trimming removed 0 bases from V and 7 bases from J, with 18 bases in between. For the CDR3, the DNA is TGTGCCAGCAGTTACTCCCTCTCCTCCTCAGGGGCTGGCTACACCTTC. Translated, it gives CASSYSLSSSGAGYTF.

This clone was observed a single time. The chain recombines TRBV5-6 with TRBJ1-5, with D hard to call. The CDR3 is 12 amino acids. Germline V gene lookup returns CDR1 SGHDT and CDR2 YYEEEE. The V and J ends lost 4 bases and 6 bases respectively, with 8 bases between them. CDR3 region: CASSPRGQPQHF. The CDR3, as DNA: TGTGCCAGCAGCCCACGCGGTCAGCCCCAGCATTTT.

The table lists this clone with a count of one. The chain joins TRBV1 to TRBJ1-5. TRBV1 is recorded as a pseudogene. There are 14 residues in the CDR3. The CDR3 bases are TGCACCAGCAGCCAAGAAGCTTTCCTAGGGCCCCAGCATTTT. It is translated as CTSSQEAFLGPQHF.

V usage is TRBV7-8 and J usage is TRBJ1-3, with TRBD1 matching 7 bases. The CDR3 contains 14 residues. CDR1 is SGHVS, CDR2 FQNEAQ, per germline. Trimming cost V 5 bases and J 2 bases; bases outside gene matches: 3. For the CDR3, the DNA is TGTGCCAGCAGCCGACAGGGAACTGGAAACACCATATATTTT. Its translation: CASSRQGTGNTIYF.

The chain links TRBV29-1 to TRBJ2-2; the match to TRBD1 covers 8 bases. J lost 4 bases, V lost 7 bases, and 8 bases had no gene match. CDR3 length equals 14 residues. The germline gives CDR1 SQVTM, CDR2 ANQGSEA. In nucleotides, the CDR3 is TGCAGCGGGAGGACAGGGTGGACCACCGGGGAGCTGTTTTTT. The encoded protein is CSGRTGWTTGELFF.

The genes are TRBV4-2 and TRBJ1-2; weak D call: TRBD1 (5 bases). V lost 3 bases, J lost 4 bases, and 18 bases lay in between. This CDR3 is built from 16 residues. Per germline, CDR1 LGHNA and CDR2 YNFKEQ. This chain's CDR3 is CASSQGDSLVSYGYTF. In DNA, the CDR3 is TGTGCCAGCAGCCAGGGTGACAGCCTGGTGTCCTATGGCTACACCTTC.

The chain links TRBV10-3 to TRBJ1-4, with 7 positions matching TRBD1. Germline CDR1 reads ENHRY; CDR2 reads SYGVKD. The CDR3 contains 17 residues. Trimming removed 0 bases from V and 3 bases from J; junction bases left unmatched: 7. Written as DNA, the CDR3 is TGTGCCATCAGTGAGTCTAGAGGGGGCGCGTCTAATGAAAAACTGTTTTTT. It is translated as CAISESRGGASNEKLFF.

The J gene is TRBJ2-7, the V gene TRBV9; D gene unclear. Trimming removed 0 bases at V and 3 bases at J, with 16 bases between. The CDR3 contains 16 residues. The germline gives CDR1 SGDLS, CDR2 YYNGEE. CDR3 residues: CASSVGSIDSGYEQYF. CDR3 DNA sequence: TGTGCCAGCAGCGTAGGGTCGATCGATAGTGGCTACGAGCAGTACTTC.

The chain is built from TRBV4-1 and TRBJ1-1; D is ambiguous. With 4 bases removed from V and 3 bases from J, the gap between germline ends came to 15 bases. CDR1 and CDR2 from the germline V gene are MGHRA and YSYEKL. The CDR3 covers 15 residues. CDR3 amino acids: CASSRLQAADTEAFF. The CDR3 DNA is TGCGCCAGCAGCCGGCTCCAAGCGGCAGACACTGAAGCTTTCTTT.

The gene calls are TRBV6-5 and TRBJ1-2; tentative D call: TRBD1 (6 bases). Deletions cut 6 bases from V and 2 bases from J, with 16 bases between. There are 15 residues in the CDR3. Germline CDR1 reads MNHEY; CDR2 reads SVGAGI. CDR3 bases: TGTGCCAGCAGGAGAGATAGGGGGGGGAACTATGGCTACACCTTC. Translating it yields CASRRDRGGNYGYTF.

Remarks on this clone: Other DNA sequences in this specimen translate into the identical CDR3. The gene calls are TRBV28 and TRBJ1-2; 9 nucleotides match TRBD1. V lost 5 bases, J lost 4 bases, and 5 bases stayed unmatched. Germline V CDR1 and CDR2: MDHEN, SYDVKM. CDR3 length: 14 residues. CDR3 residues: CASSPGQGTYGYTF. CDR3 in DNA: TGTGCCAGCAGTCCCGGACAGGGGACCTATGGCTACACCTTC.

The rearrangement links TRBV29-1 to TRBJ1-2, with D tentatively TRBD1 (5 bases). The V gene lost 3 bases and the J gene lost 8 bases, with 10 bases spanning the gap. The CDR3 runs 11 residues. The germline V gene has CDR1 SQVTM and CDR2 ANQGSEA. This CDR3 reads CSVDGGEGYTF. In DNA, the CDR3 is TGCAGCGTTGACGGGGGGGAAGGCTACACCTTC.

The V gene is TRBV18, the J gene TRBJ1-1; 10 bases are a match to TRBD1. V was pared by 6 bases and J by 5 bases, with 12 bases of the junction left unmatched. This CDR3 has 16 amino acids. Germline values: CDR1 KGHSH, CDR2 LQKENI. The CDR3 sequence is CASSPGQRDRGTEAFF. CDR3 bases: TGTGCCAGCTCTCCCGGGCAACGGGACAGGGGTACTGAAGCTTTCTTT.

The V gene is TRBV9, the J gene TRBJ1-2, with 7 bases that match TRBD1. The germline V gene has CDR1 SGDLS and CDR2 YYNGEE. The CDR3 consists of 15 residues. With 3 bases clipped from V and 2 bases from J, the junction kept 7 bases outside the gene matches. CDR3 in DNA: TGTGCCAGCAGCGCCACTCAGGACAGGAACTATGGCTACACCTTC. Its translation: CASSATQDRNYGYTF. Supplemented by reference TRBV9 and TRBJ1-2, the full variable domain reads DSGVTQTPKHLITATGQRVTLRCSPRSGDLSVYWYQQSLDQGLQFLIQYYNGEERAKGNILERFSAQQFPDLHSELNLSSLELGDSALYFCASSATQDRNYGYTFGSGTRLTVV.

The chain links TRBV7-9 to TRBJ2-2, with 10 nucleotides matching TRBD1. The CDR3 spans 16 residues. The germline CDR1 and CDR2 sequences are SEHNR and FQNEAQ (reference sequence). Losses at the gene ends were 5 bases for V and 3 bases for J; bases not matched to a gene: 6. The CDR3 nucleotides read TGTGCCAGCAGCGCGACAGGGGGCAGCGACACCGGGGAGCTGTTTTTT. It codes for CASSATGGSDTGELFF. Variable domain in full (rest from reference TRBV7-9 and TRBJ2-2): DTGVSQNPRHKITKRGQNVTFRCDPISEHNRLYWYRQTLGQGPEFLTYFQNEAQLEKSRLLSDRFSAERPKGSFSTLEIQRTEQGDSAMYLCASSATGGSDTGELFFGEGSRLTVL.

V usage is TRBV24-1 and J usage is TRBJ2-3; D call uncertain. Germline V gene lookup returns CDR1 KGHDR and CDR2 SFDVKD. The CDR3 contains 11 residues. Trimming stripped 5 bases from V and 3 bases from J, with 2 bases between. CDR3 nucleotide sequence: TGTGCCACCAGTGTAACAGATACGCAGTATTTT. As protein: CATSVTDTQYF.

The gene calls are TRBV19 and TRBJ1-6; TRBD1 might be the D (6 bases). Germline V lookup: CDR1 LNHDA, CDR2 SQIVND (reference sequence). The CDR3 sequence is 16 residues long. Trimming removed 4 bases at V and 8 bases at J, with 18 bases between. The CDR3 DNA is TGTGCCAGTAGTACGGGGGGGCGTCTGTTTTATTCACCCCTCCACTTT. This encodes CASSTGGRLFYSPLHF. Based on the CDR3 plus reference TRBV19 and TRBJ1-6, the full variable domain is DGGITQSPKYLFRKEGQNVTLSCEQNLNHDAMYWYRQDPGQGLRLIYYSQIVNDFQKGDIAEGYSVSREKKESFPLTVTSAQKNPTAFYLCASSTGGRLFYSPLHFGNGTRLTVT.

This clone was picked up one time. The gene calls are TRBV19 and TRBJ2-7; 12 nucleotides agree with TRBD2. The V gene end was trimmed by 7 bases and the J gene end by 4 bases; junction bases not matched to a gene: 8. The CDR3 is 15 residues long. From germline, CDR1 is LNHDA and CDR2 SQIVND (reference sequence). The CDR3 is CASNGETSGRYEQYF. In DNA, the CDR3 is TGTGCCAGTAATGGGGAGACTAGCGGGAGATACGAGCAGTACTTC.

This chain connects TRBV4-3 to TRBJ2-7; 7 nucleotides agree with TRBD2. The CDR3 loop spans 16 amino acids. The germline V gene encodes CDR1 LGHNA and CDR2 YSLEER. Losses at the gene ends were 1 base for V and 4 bases for J; bases not matched to a gene: 10. The CDR3: CASSQAWGGRGYEQYF. CDR3 bases: TGCGCCAGCAGCCAAGCCTGGGGCGGGAGAGGTTACGAGCAGTACTTC.

The gene calls are TRBV25-1 and TRBJ2-5; possibly TRBD1 for D (7 bases). Trimming took 7 bases from V and 6 from J, leaving 15 bases between them. The germline V gene encodes CDR1 MGHDK and CDR2 SYGVNS. The CDR3 has 13 amino acids. This CDR3 is CASTPGGFKTQYF. Here the CDR3 DNA reads TGTGCCAGCACCCCAGGGGGGTTTAAGACCCAGTACTTC.

The chain is built from TRBV19 and TRBJ2-5; no definite D call. The CDR3 consists of 13 residues. Germline-derived CDR1 and CDR2 are LNHDA and SQIVND (reference sequence). Trimming stripped 1 base from V and 5 bases from J, with 8 bases between. The CDR3 DNA reads as TGTGCCAGTAGTATAGTCCCCGGGGAGACCCAGTACTTC. Encoded protein: CASSIVPGETQYF. Full variable domain (rest looked up from reference TRBV19 and TRBJ2-5): DGGITQSPKYLFRKEGQNVTLSCEQNLNHDAMYWYRQDPGQGLRLIYYSQIVNDFQKGDIAEGYSVSREKKESFPLTVTSAQKNPTAFYLCASSIVPGETQYFGPGTRLLVL.

The V call is TRBV6-2 or TRBV6-3, the J call TRBJ1-1, with D possibly TRBD1 on 6 matching bases. V was shortened by 4 bases and J by 1 base, with 10 bases between the two germline ends. Germline V gives CDR1 MNHEY, CDR2 SVGEGT. This CDR3 spans 14 amino acids. CDR3 sequence: CASSFDRRNTEAFF. DNA of the CDR3: TGTGCCAGCAGTTTCGACAGGAGGAACACTGAAGCTTTCTTT.

The chain has TRBV27 and TRBJ2-7; 10 bases are shared with TRBD1. V lost 7 bases to trimming and J lost 5 bases; unmatched junction nucleotides: 14. Germline CDR1 MNHEY, CDR2 SMNVEV (reference sequence). CDR3 length: 16 residues. The CDR3 reads CASTDLKGQGSHEQYF. In DNA, the CDR3 is TGTGCCAGCACCGATTTAAAGGGACAGGGGTCCCACGAGCAGTACTTC.

V usage is TRBV11-2 and J usage is TRBJ1-2; no firm D call. The CDR3 has 13 amino acids. The germline CDR1 and CDR2 sequences are SGHAT and FQNNGV. V was shortened by 0 bases and J by 5 bases, with 7 bases between the two germline ends. The CDR3 DNA sequence: TGTGCCAGCAGCTTAGATCGCACTTATGGCTACACCTTC. Translated, it gives CASSLDRTYGYTF.

This clone turned up a few times. CDR3 residues: CASGLTGDNQPQHF. CDR3 nucleotides: TGTGCTAGTGGTTTGACGGGGGATAATCAGCCCCAGCATTTT. The chain has TRBV12-5 and TRBJ1-5; D perhaps matches TRBD1 (5 bases). Deletions cut 2 bases from V and 4 bases from J, with 9 bases between. CDR3 length: 14 residues. CDR1 LGHNT and CDR2 FRNRAP come from the germline V gene.

The V and J genes are TRBV19 and TRBJ1-3; perhaps TRBD1 as D (6 bases). Germline values: CDR1 LNHDA, CDR2 SQIVND (reference sequence). V lost 6 bases to trimming and J lost 4 bases, with 13 bases between them. The CDR3 sequence is 14 residues long. The CDR3 sequence is CASRYRESGNTIYF. The DNA of the CDR3 is TGTGCCAGTAGATACAGGGAATCCGGAAACACCATATATTTT. The full variable domain, in which reference TRBV19 and TRBJ1-3 provide the parts outside the CDR3, is DGGITQSPKYLFRKEGQNVTLSCEQNLNHDAMYWYRQDPGQGLRLIYYSQIVNDFQKGDIAEGYSVSREKKESFPLTVTSAQKNPTAFYLCASRYRESGNTIYFGEGSWLTVV.

The genes are TRBV27 and TRBJ2-3; 13 nucleotides match TRBD2. V lost 1 base and J lost 3; bases outside the gene matches: 19. This CDR3 is built from 22 residues. From germline, CDR1 is MNHEY and CDR2 SMNVEV (reference sequence). The CDR3 sequence is CASSLWYPMGTSGRAGTDTQYF. DNA of the CDR3: TGTGCCAGCAGTTTATGGTACCCTATGGGAACTAGCGGGAGGGCCGGAACAGATACGCAGTATTTT.